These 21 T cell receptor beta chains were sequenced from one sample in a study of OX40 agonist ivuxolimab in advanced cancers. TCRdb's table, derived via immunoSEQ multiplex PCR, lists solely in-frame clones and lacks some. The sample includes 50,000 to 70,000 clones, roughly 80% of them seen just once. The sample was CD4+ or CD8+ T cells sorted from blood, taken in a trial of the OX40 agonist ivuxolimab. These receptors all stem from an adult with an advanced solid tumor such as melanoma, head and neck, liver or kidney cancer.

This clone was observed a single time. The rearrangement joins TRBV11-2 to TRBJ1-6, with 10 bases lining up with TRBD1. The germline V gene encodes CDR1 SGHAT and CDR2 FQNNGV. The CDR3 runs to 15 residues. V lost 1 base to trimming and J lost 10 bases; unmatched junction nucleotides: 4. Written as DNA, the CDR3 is TGTGCCAGCAGCTTAGGACAGGGGGCAAGCTCACCCCTCCACTTT. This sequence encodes CASSLGQGASSPLHF.

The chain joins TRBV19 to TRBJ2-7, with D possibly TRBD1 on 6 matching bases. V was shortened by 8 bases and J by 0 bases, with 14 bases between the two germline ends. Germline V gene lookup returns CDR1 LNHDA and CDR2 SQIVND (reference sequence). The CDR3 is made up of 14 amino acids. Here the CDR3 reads CASGLTGPSYEQYF. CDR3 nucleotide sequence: TGTGCCAGTGGACTGACAGGACCCTCCTACGAGCAGTACTTC.

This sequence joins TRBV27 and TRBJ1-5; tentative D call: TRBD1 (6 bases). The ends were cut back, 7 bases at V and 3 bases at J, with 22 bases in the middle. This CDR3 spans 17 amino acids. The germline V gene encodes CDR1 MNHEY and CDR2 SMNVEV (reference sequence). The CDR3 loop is CASTYWGRDTYNQPQHF. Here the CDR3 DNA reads TGTGCCAGCACCTACTGGGGGAGGGACACCTACAATCAGCCCCAGCATTTT.

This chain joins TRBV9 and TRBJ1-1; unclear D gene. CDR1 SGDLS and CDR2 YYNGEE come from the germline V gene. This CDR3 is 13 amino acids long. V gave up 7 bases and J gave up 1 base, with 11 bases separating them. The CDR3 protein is CASGIGRNTEAFF. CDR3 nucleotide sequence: TGTGCCAGCGGGATTGGGAGGAACACTGAAGCTTTCTTT.

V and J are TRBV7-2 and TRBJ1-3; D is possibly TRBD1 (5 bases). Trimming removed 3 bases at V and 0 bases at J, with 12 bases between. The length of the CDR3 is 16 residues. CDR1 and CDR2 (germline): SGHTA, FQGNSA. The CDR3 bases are TGTGCCAGCAGCTTGGACAACGACGTCTCTGGAAACACCATATATTTT. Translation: CASSLDNDVSGNTIYF.

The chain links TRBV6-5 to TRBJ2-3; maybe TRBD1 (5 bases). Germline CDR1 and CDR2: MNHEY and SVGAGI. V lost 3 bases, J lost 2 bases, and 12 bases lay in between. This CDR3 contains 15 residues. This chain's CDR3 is CASSYPLGHTDTQYF. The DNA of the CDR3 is TGTGCCAGCAGTTATCCCCTTGGACACACAGATACGCAGTATTTT.

This chain's CDR3 is CASSQEVPQAGDSPLHF. CDR3 DNA: TGCGCCAGCAGCCAAGAAGTCCCACAGGCGGGGGATTCACCCCTCCACTTT. The chain uses TRBV4-1 and TRBJ1-6; the D gene is possibly TRBD1 (5 bases). Germline V gene data show CDR1 as MGHRA and CDR2 as YSYEKL. The V and J ends lost 0 bases and 8 bases respectively, with 17 bases between them. This CDR3 comprises 17 residues.

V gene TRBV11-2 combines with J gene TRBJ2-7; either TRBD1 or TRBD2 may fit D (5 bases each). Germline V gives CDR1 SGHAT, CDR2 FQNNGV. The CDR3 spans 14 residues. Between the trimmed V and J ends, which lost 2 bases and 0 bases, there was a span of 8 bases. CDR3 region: CASSLRDPSYEQYF. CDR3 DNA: TGTGCCAGCAGCTTAAGGGACCCCTCCTACGAGCAGTACTTC. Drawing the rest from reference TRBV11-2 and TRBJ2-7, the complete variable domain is EAGVAQSPRYKIIEKRQSVAFWCNPISGHATLYWYQQILGQGPKLLIQFQNNGVVDDSQLPKDRFSAERLKGVDSTLKIQPAKLEDSAVYLCASSLRDPSYEQYFGPGTRLTVT.

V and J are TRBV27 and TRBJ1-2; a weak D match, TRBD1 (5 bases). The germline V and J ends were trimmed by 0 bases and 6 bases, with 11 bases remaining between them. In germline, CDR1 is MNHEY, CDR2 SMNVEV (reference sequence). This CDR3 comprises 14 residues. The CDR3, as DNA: TGTGCCAGCAGTTTATCCGGGGAAGGGGATGGCTACACCTTC. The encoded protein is CASSLSGEGDGYTF.

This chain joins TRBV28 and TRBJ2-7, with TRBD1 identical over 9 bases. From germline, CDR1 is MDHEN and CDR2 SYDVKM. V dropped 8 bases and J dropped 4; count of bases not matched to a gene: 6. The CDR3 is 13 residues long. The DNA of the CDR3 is TGTGCCAGCGGGGGACAGGGTATGTACGAGCAGTACTTC. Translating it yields CASGGQGMYEQYF.

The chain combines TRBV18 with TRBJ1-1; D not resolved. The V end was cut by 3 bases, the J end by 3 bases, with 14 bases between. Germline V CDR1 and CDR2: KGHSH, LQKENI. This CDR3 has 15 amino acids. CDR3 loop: CASSPKIHFDTEAFF. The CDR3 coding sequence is TGTGCCAGCTCACCCAAAATCCATTTTGACACTGAAGCTTTCTTT.

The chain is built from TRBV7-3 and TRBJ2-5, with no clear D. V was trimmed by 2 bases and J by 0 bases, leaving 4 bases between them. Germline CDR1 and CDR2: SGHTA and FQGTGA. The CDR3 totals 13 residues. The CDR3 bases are TGTGCCAGCAGCTTAGGGAACCAAGAGACCCAGTACTTC. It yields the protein CASSLGNQETQYF.

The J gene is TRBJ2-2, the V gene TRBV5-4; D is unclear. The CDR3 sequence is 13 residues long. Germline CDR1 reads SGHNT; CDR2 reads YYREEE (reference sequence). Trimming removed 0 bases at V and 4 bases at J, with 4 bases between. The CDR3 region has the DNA TGTGCCAGCAGCTTGGATCCCACCGGGGAGCTGTTTTTT. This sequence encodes CASSLDPTGELFF.

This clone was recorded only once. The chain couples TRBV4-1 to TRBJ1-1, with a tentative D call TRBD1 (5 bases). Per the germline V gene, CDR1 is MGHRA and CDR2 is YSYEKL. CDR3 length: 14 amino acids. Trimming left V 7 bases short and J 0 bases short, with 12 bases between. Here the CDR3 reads CASTTEGLNTEAFF. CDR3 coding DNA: TGCGCCAGCACCACTGAGGGGCTGAACACTGAAGCTTTCTTT.

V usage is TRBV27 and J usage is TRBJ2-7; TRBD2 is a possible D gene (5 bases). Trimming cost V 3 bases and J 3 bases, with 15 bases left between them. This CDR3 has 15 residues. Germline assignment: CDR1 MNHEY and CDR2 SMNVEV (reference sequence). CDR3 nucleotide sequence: TGTGCCAGCAGTTTCCGGGTCTCGAGGGACTACGAGCAGTACTTC. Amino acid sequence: CASSFRVSRDYEQYF.

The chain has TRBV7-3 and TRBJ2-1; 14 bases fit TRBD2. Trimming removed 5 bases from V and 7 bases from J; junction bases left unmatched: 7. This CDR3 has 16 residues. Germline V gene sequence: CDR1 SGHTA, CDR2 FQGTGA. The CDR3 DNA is TGTGCCAGCAGCCGCGAGGGACTAGCGGGGGCGAATGAGCAGTTCTTC. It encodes CASSREGLAGANEQFF.

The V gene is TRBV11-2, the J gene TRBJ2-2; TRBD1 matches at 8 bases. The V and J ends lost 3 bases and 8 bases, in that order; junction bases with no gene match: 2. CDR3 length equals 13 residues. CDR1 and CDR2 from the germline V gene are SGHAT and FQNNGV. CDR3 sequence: CASSFTGGGELFF. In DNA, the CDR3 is TGTGCCAGCAGCTTCACAGGGGGTGGGGAGCTGTTTTTT.

The CDR3 nucleotides read TGTGCCAGCAGCGGCTACAGGACAGATACGCAGTATTTT. It is translated as CASSGYRTDTQYF. The chain carries TRBV11-3 and TRBJ2-3; weak D call: TRBD1 (5 bases). CDR3 length: 13 amino acids. Germline CDR1 and CDR2: SGHNT and YENEEA. The V gene lost 5 bases and the J gene lost 3 bases, with 9 bases spanning the gap.

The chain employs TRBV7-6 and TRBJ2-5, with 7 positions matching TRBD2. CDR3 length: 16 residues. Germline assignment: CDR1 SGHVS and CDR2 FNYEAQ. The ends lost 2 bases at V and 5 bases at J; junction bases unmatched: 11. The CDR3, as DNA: TGTGCCAGCAGCTTAAAAGTTGACAGCGGGATGGAGACCCAGTACTTC. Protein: CASSLKVDSGMETQYF. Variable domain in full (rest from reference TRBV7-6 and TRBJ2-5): GAGVSQSPRYKVTKRGQDVALRCDPISGHVSLYWYRQALGQGPEFLTYFNYEAQQDKSGLPNDRFSAERPEGSISTLTIQRTEQRDSAMYRCASSLKVDSGMETQYFGPGTRLLVL.

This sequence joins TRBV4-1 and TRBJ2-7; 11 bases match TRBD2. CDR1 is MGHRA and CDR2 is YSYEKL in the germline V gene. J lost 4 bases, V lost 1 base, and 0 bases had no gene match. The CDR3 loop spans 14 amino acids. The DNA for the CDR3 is TGCGCCAGCAGCCAAGGACTAGCGGGGTACGAGCAGTACTTC. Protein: CASSQGLAGYEQYF.

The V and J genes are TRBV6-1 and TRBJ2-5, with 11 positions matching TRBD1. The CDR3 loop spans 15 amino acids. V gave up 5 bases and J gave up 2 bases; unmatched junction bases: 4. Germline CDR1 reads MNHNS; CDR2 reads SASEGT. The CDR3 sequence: CASSPGTGGQETQYF. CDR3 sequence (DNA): TGTGCCAGCAGTCCCGGGACAGGGGGACAAGAGACCCAGTACTTC.